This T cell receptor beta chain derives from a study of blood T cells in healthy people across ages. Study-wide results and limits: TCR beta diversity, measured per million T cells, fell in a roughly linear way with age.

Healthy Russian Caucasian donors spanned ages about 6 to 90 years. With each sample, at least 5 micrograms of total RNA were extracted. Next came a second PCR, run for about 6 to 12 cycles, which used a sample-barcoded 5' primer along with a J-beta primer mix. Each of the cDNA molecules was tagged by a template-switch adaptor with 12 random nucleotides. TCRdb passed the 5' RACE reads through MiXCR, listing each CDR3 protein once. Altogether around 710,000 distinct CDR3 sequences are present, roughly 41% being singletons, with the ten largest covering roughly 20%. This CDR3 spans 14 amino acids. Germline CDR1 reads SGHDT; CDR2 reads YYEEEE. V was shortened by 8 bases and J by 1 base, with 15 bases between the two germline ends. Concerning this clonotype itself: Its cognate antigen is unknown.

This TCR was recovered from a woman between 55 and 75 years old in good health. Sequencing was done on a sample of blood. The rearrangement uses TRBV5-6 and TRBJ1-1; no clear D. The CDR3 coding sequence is TGTGCCAGGATCCTATCACAACCGAACACTGAAGCTTTCTTT. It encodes CARILSQPNTEAFF. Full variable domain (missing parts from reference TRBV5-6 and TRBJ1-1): DAGVTQSPTHLIKTRGQQVTLRCSPKSGHDTVSWYQQALGQGPQFIFQYYEEEERQRGNFPDRFSGHQFPNYSSELNVNALLLGDSALYLCARILSQPNTEAFFGQGTRLTVV.